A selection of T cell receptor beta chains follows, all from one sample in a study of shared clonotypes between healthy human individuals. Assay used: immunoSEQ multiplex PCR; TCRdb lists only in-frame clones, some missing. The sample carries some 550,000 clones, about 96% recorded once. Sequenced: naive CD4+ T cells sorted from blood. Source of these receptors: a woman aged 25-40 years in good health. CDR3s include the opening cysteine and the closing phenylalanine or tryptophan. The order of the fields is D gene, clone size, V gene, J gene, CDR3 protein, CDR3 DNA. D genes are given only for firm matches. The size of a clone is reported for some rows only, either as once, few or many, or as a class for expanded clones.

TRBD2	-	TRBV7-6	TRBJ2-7	CASSSNEAGARGEQYF	TGTGCCAGCAGCTCCAACGAAGCGGGAGCAAGGGGGGAGCAGTACTTC
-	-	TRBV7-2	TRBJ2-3	CASSFRVGDTQYF	TGTGCCAGCAGCTTCAGGGTCGGGGATACGCAGTATTTT
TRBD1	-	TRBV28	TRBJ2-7	CASSIWGQGVNEQYF	TGTGCCAGCAGCATCTGGGGACAGGGGGTTAACGAGCAGTACTTC
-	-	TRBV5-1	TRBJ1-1	CASSRGGTEAFF	TGCGCCAGCAGCCGAGGGGGCACTGAAGCTTTCTTT
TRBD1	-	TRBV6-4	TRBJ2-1	CASSTRGQGYNEQFF	TGTGCCAGCTCAACCCGAGGACAGGGCTACAATGAGCAGTTCTTC
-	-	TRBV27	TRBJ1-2	CASSPRPDYGYTF	TGTGCCAGCAGCCCGAGACCTGACTATGGCTACACCTTC
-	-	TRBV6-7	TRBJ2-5	CALLLRPGTQETQYF	TGTGCCCTCCTTTTACGTCCTGGCACACAAGAGACCCAGTACTTC
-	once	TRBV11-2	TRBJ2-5	CASSPNQETQYF	TGTGCCAGCAGCCCTAATCAAGAGACCCAGTACTTC
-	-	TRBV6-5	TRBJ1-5	CASSLEGMGNQPQHF	TGTGCCAGCAGTTTAGAGGGGATGGGCAATCAGCCCCAGCATTTT
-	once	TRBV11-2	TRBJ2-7	CASSSRVEAREQYF	TGTGCCAGCAGTTCGCGGGTTGAGGCACGGGAGCAGTACTTC
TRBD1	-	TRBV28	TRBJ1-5	CASLAGQGRSQPQHF	TGTGCCAGTCTCGCGGGACAGGGGAGAAGTCAGCCCCAGCATTTT
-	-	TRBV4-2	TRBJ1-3	CASSQSTGARGNTIYF	TGTGCCAGCAGCCAATCTACGGGGGCTCGAGGAAACACCATATATTTT
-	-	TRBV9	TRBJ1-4	CASSVGPDGALGEKLFF	TGTGCCAGCAGCGTAGGCCCTGACGGGGCTTTGGGGGAAAAACTGTTTTTT
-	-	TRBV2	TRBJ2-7	CASSEDRYEQYF	TGTGCCAGCAGTGAAGACCGGTACGAGCAGTACTTC
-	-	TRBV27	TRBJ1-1	CASRKITGITEAFF	TGTGCCAGCAGGAAGATCACAGGGATAACTGAAGCTTTCTTT
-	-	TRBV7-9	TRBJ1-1	CASSPMVQATKAFF	TGTGCCAGCAGTCCTATGGTACAGGCGACTAAAGCTTTCTTT
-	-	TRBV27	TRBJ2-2	CASSRTAPFNTGELFF	TGTGCCAGCAGCCGGACAGCTCCTTTTAACACCGGGGAGCTGTTTTTT
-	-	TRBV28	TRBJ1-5	CASSFAGVYSNQPQHF	TGTGCCAGCAGTTTCGCCGGAGTGTATAGCAATCAGCCCCAGCATTTT
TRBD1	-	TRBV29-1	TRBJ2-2	CSASGPGQGGELFF	TGCAGCGCCTCAGGTCCGGGACAGGGAGGGGAGCTGTTTTTT
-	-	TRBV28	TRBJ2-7	CASQAGPGLSSYEQYF	TGTGCCAGTCAAGCAGGCCCGGGACTTAGCTCCTACGAGCAGTACTTC